This T cell receptor (beta chain) was retrieved from a study of molecular identifiers for immune sequencing clone quantification. Study background: Split five ways in replicates, RNA from approximately 20,000 or 98,000 naive CD8 cells had four portions sequenced.

Study observations and caveats: Effector cells kept over 97% of their molecules in clones above 20 RNA copies, while naive cells kept under 1% there.

Each CDR3 protein gets one entry after TCRdb re-called the PCR reads with MiXCR. The sample yields hundreds of thousands of distinct CDR3 sequences, about 25% seen once. On this clonotype: Its antigen is not known. A read error may produce the germline difference seen at one junction end.

Germline V CDR1 and CDR2: SEHNR, FQNEAQ (reference sequence). The CDR3 length is 17 residues. Preparation of naive CD8 libraries involved about 18,000 to 1,000,000 sorted cells and 10%, 30% or 50% RNA. Isolation of naive CD8 T cells was achieved by sorting on a CD8+CD4-CCR7+CD45RA+ phenotype. Sequenced material: naive CD8+ T cells from blood, with Jurkat cell RNA spiked in. As to subset: FACS-sorted CD8+CD4-CCR7+CD45RA+ naive T cells. This chain joins TRBV7-9 and TRBJ2-2; 8 bases align to TRBD1. This receptor was taken from a human donor in good health. Some libraries in this study had Jurkat cell RNA spiked in. In nucleotides, the CDR3 is TGTGCCAGCAGCTGGGAGACGGGACAGGCAAGTCCCGGGGAGCTGTCTTTT. It encodes CASSWETGQASPGELSF.